This passage covers 5 T cell receptor beta chains from one sample sequenced in a study of chemoradiotherapy in HPV16-positive cancers. Profiling relied on immunoSEQ multiplex PCR, and the TCRdb table lists in-frame clones only, not all of them. Among 25,000 to 30,000 clones listed, more than 80% were seen once. Specimen: blood, collected from a patient who underwent chemoradiotherapy. The receptors come from a human donor with HPV-associated anogenital cancer.

This chain joins TRBV5-1 and TRBJ1-4; a possible D gene is TRBD1 (5 bases). Germline V CDR1 and CDR2: SGHRS, YFSETQ. V was shortened by 3 bases and J by 0 bases, with 18 bases between the two germline ends. This CDR3 is built from 18 residues. The CDR3 region is CASSSSTGKGATNEKLFF. CDR3 DNA: TGCGCCAGCAGCTCAAGTACGGGAAAAGGGGCAACTAATGAAAAACTGTTTTTT.

V and J are TRBV9 and TRBJ2-5; 8 bases are a match to TRBD1. The trim removed 0 bases at V and 0 bases at J, leaving 10 bases unmatched. The CDR3 runs to 18 residues. Germline assignment: CDR1 SGDLS and CDR2 YYNGEE. CDR3 in amino acids: CASSVGAGGIGNQETQYF. The CDR3 nucleotides read TGTGCCAGCAGCGTAGGTGCAGGGGGCATAGGAAACCAAGAGACCCAGTACTTC.

This chain connects TRBV9 to TRBJ1-6; D might be TRBD1 (6 bases). CDR1 is SGDLS, CDR2 YYNGEE, per germline. V was shortened by 0 bases and J by 5 bases, with 12 bases between the two germline ends. There are 16 residues in the CDR3. The CDR3 is CASSVGGRGDNSPLHF. The CDR3 DNA sequence: TGTGCCAGCAGCGTAGGGGGGCGGGGGGATAATTCACCCCTCCACTTT.

Only one count was recorded for this clone. This sequence joins TRBV5-6 and TRBJ2-3; D uncertain. The CDR3 has 16 amino acids. Germline loops: CDR1 SGHDT, CDR2 YYEEEE. V was pared by 0 bases and J by 4 bases, with 15 bases between. CDR3 sequence reads: CASSLAANHVSDTQYF. CDR3 sequence (DNA): TGTGCCAGCAGCTTGGCGGCGAACCACGTTTCAGATACGCAGTATTTT.

The CDR3: CASSLVRTSTDTQYF. Written as DNA, the CDR3 is TGCGCCAGCAGCTTGGTTCGGACTAGCACAGATACGCAGTATTTT. The rearrangement joins TRBV5-1 to TRBJ2-3; D is possibly TRBD2 (5 bases). This CDR3 has 15 residues. Germline V lookup: CDR1 SGHRS, CDR2 YFSETQ. V was clipped by 0 bases and J by 0 bases, with 8 bases between them.